Presented here are 25 T cell receptor beta chains from one specimen sequenced in a study of T cell repertoires in cytomegalovirus infection. A single record per CDR3 protein comes from TCRdb applying MiXCR to the reads. The sample consists of 450,000 to 600,000 distinct CDR3 sequences, roughly 46% of them appearing once. Their antigens remain unidentified. This sample comprised cultured PBMCs, obtained from culture after CMV antigen stimulation. The receptors here all came from a human donor in good health (CMV status not recorded). Some clones in this sample may be carry-over from other donors' samples.

The sample holds a few counts of this clonotype. This chain links TRBV6-2 or TRBV6-3 with TRBJ2-1, with D possibly called TRBD1 or TRBD2 (5 bases each). Germline assignment: CDR1 MNHEY and CDR2 SVGEGT. Trimming pared 6 bases from V and 6 bases from J, leaving 18 bases between. The length of the CDR3 is 15 residues. The DNA of the CDR3 is TGTGCCAGCAGACCTCCGGGACCCTCTGTCAATGAGCAGTTCTTC. Translation: CASRPPGPSVNEQFF.

V gene TRBV25-1 combines with J gene TRBJ2-7; a weak D match, TRBD2 (6 bases). Germline V CDR1 and CDR2: MGHDK, SYGVNS. The CDR3 runs 15 residues. V was clipped by 1 base and J by 5 bases, with 15 bases between them. The CDR3 DNA sequence: TGTGCCAGCAGTGAATGGGACTTGCCCGCAAACGAGCAGTACTTC. It encodes CASSEWDLPANEQYF.

This chain links TRBV10-1 with TRBJ2-1; D unclear. V dropped 0 bases and J dropped 5 bases, with 8 bases sitting between them. CDR1 and CDR2 from the germline V gene are WNHNN and SYGVQD (reference sequence). This CDR3 contains 14 residues. The DNA of the CDR3 is TGCGCCAGCAGTGAGTCGGGAACGAACAATGAGCAGTTCTTC. Translating it yields CASSESGTNNEQFF.

CDR3 sequence (DNA): TGTGCCAGCAGCTTTTTGGGTCAGAACACCGGGGAGCTGTTTTTT. Translated, it gives CASSFLGQNTGELFF. This chain uses TRBV7-2 with TRBJ2-2; D not resolved. The V end lost 3 bases, the J end lost 1 base, and 9 bases lay between the germline ends. This CDR3 comprises 15 residues. Germline V gene sequence: CDR1 SGHTA, CDR2 FQGNSA.

This chain joins TRBV4-1 and TRBJ2-2, with D uncertain. This CDR3 spans 16 amino acids. CDR1 is MGHRA and CDR2 is YSYEKL in the germline V gene. Deletions cut 2 bases from V and 6 bases from J, with 16 bases between. The CDR3 sequence is CASSQHVLGLAGELFF. CDR3 in DNA: TGCGCCAGCAGCCAACATGTGCTTGGTCTCGCCGGGGAGCTGTTTTTT.

This chain links TRBV7-6 with TRBJ2-5, with D possibly TRBD2 on 5 matching bases. The V and J ends lost 2 bases and 4 bases respectively, with 17 bases between them. The CDR3 covers 16 residues. Germline V lookup: CDR1 SGHVS, CDR2 FNYEAQ. The CDR3 spells CASSLQAWLAGETQYF. The CDR3 coding sequence is TGTGCCAGCAGCTTACAGGCGTGGCTAGCCGGAGAGACCCAGTACTTC.

This clonotype was seen only a few times. This chain joins TRBV7-2 and TRBJ2-3; D gene ambiguous. V lost 7 bases and J lost 2, with 10 bases in between. Germline V lookup: CDR1 SGHTA, CDR2 FQGNSA. This CDR3 is 13 amino acids long. The CDR3 protein is CASTRVFTDTQYF. CDR3 in DNA: TGTGCCAGCACCCGAGTTTTCACAGATACGCAGTATTTT. Using reference TRBV7-2 and TRBJ2-3 for the parts outside the CDR3, the full variable domain is GAGVSQSPSNKVTEKGKDVELRCDPISGHTALYWYRQSLGQGLEFLIYFQGNSAPDKSGLPSDRFSAERTGGSVSTLTIQRTQQEDSAVYLCASTRVFTDTQYFGPGTRLTVL.

J is TRBJ2-7 and V is TRBV6-6; TRBD2 matches 7 bases. V was clipped by 2 bases and J by 2 bases; unmatched bases: 9. CDR3 length equals 16 residues. Germline CDR1 is MNHNY and CDR2 is SVGAGI (reference sequence). The CDR3 loop reads CASSYAGDVIPYEQYF. CDR3 nucleotide sequence: TGTGCCAGCAGTTACGCGGGGGACGTCATTCCCTACGAGCAGTACTTC.

The table lists this clonotype with a few counts. This chain links TRBV7-2 with TRBJ1-1; D perhaps matches TRBD1 (6 bases). The length of the CDR3 is 15 residues. Trimming removed 4 bases from V and 3 bases from J, with 15 bases in between. CDR1 is SGHTA and CDR2 is FQGNSA in the germline V gene. CDR3 protein: CASSSWGLGDTEAFF. In DNA, the CDR3 is TGTGCCAGCAGCTCGTGGGGGCTGGGGGACACTGAAGCTTTCTTT. Complete variable domain (other parts from reference TRBV7-2 and TRBJ1-1): GAGVSQSPSNKVTEKGKDVELRCDPISGHTALYWYRQSLGQGLEFLIYFQGNSAPDKSGLPSDRFSAERTGGSVSTLTIQRTQQEDSAVYLCASSSWGLGDTEAFFGQGTRLTVV.

This clonotype was detected a few times. The chain combines TRBV4-2 with TRBJ2-5, with 7 bases lining up with TRBD2. The V gene's germline CDR1 is LGHNA and CDR2 YNFKEQ. The V segment lost 1 base and the J segment 4 bases; nucleotides outside the gene matches: 6. The CDR3 spans 15 residues. This chain's CDR3 is CASSQVAGERETQYF. In nucleotides, the CDR3 is TGTGCCAGCAGCCAAGTGGCGGGGGAGCGAGAGACCCAGTACTTC.

This chain connects TRBV9 to TRBJ1-2; TRBD1 might be the D (6 bases). Between the trimmed V and J ends, which lost 3 bases and 2 bases, there was a span of 11 bases. The CDR3 sequence is 14 residues long. Germline assignment: CDR1 SGDLS and CDR2 YYNGEE. In nucleotides, the CDR3 is TGTGCCAGCAGCGGACAGGTTAGGAACTATGGCTACACCTTC. Translating it yields CASSGQVRNYGYTF.

J is TRBJ2-1 and V is TRBV11-2; the match to TRBD1 covers 7 bases. Per germline, CDR1 SGHAT and CDR2 FQNNGV. This CDR3 region has 15 residues. With V trimmed by 5 bases and J by 6 bases, 10 bases remained unmatched. The CDR3 reads CASSLRQGLGNEQFF. The CDR3 DNA follows: TGTGCCAGCAGCCTAAGACAGGGCCTAGGCAATGAGCAGTTCTTC.

In its sample, this clonotype was seen a few times. This chain uses TRBV7-8 with TRBJ1-5, with D perhaps matching TRBD1 (6 bases). The V gene lost 5 bases and the J gene lost 7 bases, with 15 bases spanning the gap. The length of the CDR3 is 14 residues. Germline V lookup: CDR1 SGHVS, CDR2 FQNEAQ. CDR3 sequence (DNA): TGTGCCAGCAGCCGAGGAGTGCAGGGGCAGCCCCAGCATTTT. It encodes CASSRGVQGQPQHF.

V is TRBV25-1 and J is TRBJ1-2; no clear D gene. CDR1 and CDR2 (germline): MGHDK, SYGVNS. This CDR3 has 13 amino acids. Between the trimmed V and J ends, which lost 3 bases and 5 bases, there was a span of 10 bases. CDR3 region: CASSDSWDYGYTF. DNA for the CDR3: TGTGCCAGCAGTGATTCTTGGGATTATGGCTACACCTTC.

The V and J genes are TRBV5-1 and TRBJ1-1; tentative D call: TRBD1 (5 bases). Deletions cut 0 bases from V and 1 base from J, with 13 bases between. The CDR3 loop spans 16 amino acids. CDR1 is SGHRS and CDR2 is YFSETQ in the germline V gene. In DNA form, the CDR3 reads TGCGCCAGCAGCTTGGATGTGACAGCCCCGAACACTGAAGCTTTCTTT. This translates into CASSLDVTAPNTEAFF.

The chain links TRBV12-5 to TRBJ1-2; no clear D. This CDR3 comprises 14 residues. Per germline, CDR1 LGHNT and CDR2 FRNRAP. Trimming cost V 1 base and J 8 bases, with 14 bases left between them. This CDR3 reads CASGLEEGIGGYTF. DNA for the CDR3: TGTGCTAGTGGTTTGGAGGAGGGAATAGGCGGCTACACCTTC. The full variable domain, in which reference TRBV12-5 and TRBJ1-2 provide the parts outside the CDR3, is DARVTQTPRHKVTEMGQEVTMRCQPILGHNTVFWYRQTMMQGLELLAYFRNRAPLDDSGMPKDRFSAEMPDATLATLKIQPSEPRDSAVYFCASGLEEGIGGYTFGSGTRLTVV.

V usage is TRBV5-6 and J usage is TRBJ1-2, with D possibly being TRBD1 (5 bases). The V gene lost 4 bases and the J gene lost 0 bases, with 16 bases spanning the gap. From germline, CDR1 is SGHDT and CDR2 YYEEEE. This CDR3 has 16 amino acids. CDR3 in amino acids: CASSVRGPDTNYGYTF. CDR3 nucleotide sequence: TGTGCCAGCAGCGTACGGGGCCCGGATACTAACTATGGCTACACCTTC.

This clonotype has just one count. The chain has TRBV9 and TRBJ2-7; 12 positions match TRBD2. The CDR3 extends over 15 amino acids. Germline lookup yields CDR1 SGDLS and CDR2 YYNGEE. V trimming: 3 bases; J trimming: 1 base; junction bases outside the gene matches: 2. The CDR3 region is CASSDGTSGSYEQYF. The CDR3 DNA reads TGTGCCAGCAGCGATGGGACTAGCGGGTCCTACGAGCAGTACTTC. Based on the CDR3 plus reference TRBV9 and TRBJ2-7, the full variable domain is DSGVTQTPKHLITATGQRVTLRCSPRSGDLSVYWYQQSLDQGLQFLIQYYNGEERAKGNILERFSAQQFPDLHSELNLSSLELGDSALYFCASSDGTSGSYEQYFGPGTRLTVT.

V and J are TRBV6-4 and TRBJ1-1; D is undetermined. V shed 0 bases and J shed 2 bases, with 13 bases lying between them. There are 16 residues in the CDR3. Germline V gene lookup returns CDR1 MRHNA and CDR2 SNTAGT. The CDR3 DNA reads as TGTGCCAGCAGTGACTCGAAGATTCCACGTAACACTGAAGCTTTCTTT. Translated, it gives CASSDSKIPRNTEAFF.

This clonotype was detected a few times. In DNA, the CDR3 is TGTGCCAGCAGCTGGTCCACAGATACGCAGTATTTT. Translated, it gives CASSWSTDTQYF. The chain combines TRBV7-9 with TRBJ2-3; D unresolved. V shed 4 bases and J shed 2 bases, with 4 bases lying between them. Germline V CDR1 and CDR2: SEHNR, FQNEAQ (reference sequence). The CDR3 length is 12 residues.

The chain has TRBV10-3 and TRBJ1-3; 8 nucleotides line up with TRBD1. With 4 bases clipped from V and 4 bases from J, the junction kept 0 bases outside the gene matches. Germline-derived CDR1 and CDR2 are ENHRY and SYGVKD. This CDR3 has 13 amino acids. The chain's CDR3 is CAISGQGGNTIYF. For the CDR3, the DNA is TGTGCCATCAGTGGACAGGGGGGAAACACCATATATTTT.

This clonotype was recorded a few times. The CDR3: CASSPRGGGGSSTDTQYF. The DNA for the CDR3 is TGTGCCAGCAGCCCCCGAGGGGGCGGGGGTTCTAGCACAGATACGCAGTATTTT. This chain joins TRBV7-6 and TRBJ2-3; D may be TRBD1 or TRBD2 (7 bases each). Trimming removed 5 bases at V and 0 bases at J, with 21 bases between. Germline CDR1 reads SGHVS; CDR2 reads FNYEAQ. This CDR3 comprises 18 residues.

The chain uses TRBV20-1 and TRBJ1-4, with a possible D match to TRBD1 (5 bases). V was trimmed by 7 bases and J by 1 base, leaving 10 bases between them. This CDR3 has 13 amino acids. Germline V gene lookup returns CDR1 DFQATT and CDR2 SNEGSKA (reference sequence). Here the CDR3 reads CSGRGGTNEKLFF. The DNA for the CDR3 is TGCAGTGGACGGGGGGGAACTAATGAAAAACTGTTTTTT.

The chain couples TRBV28 to TRBJ2-5, with 7 bases that match TRBD1. Germline values: CDR1 MDHEN, CDR2 SYDVKM. The CDR3 runs 13 residues. V trimming: 7 bases; J trimming: 7 bases; junction bases outside the gene matches: 9. CDR3 in amino acids: CASTKTGRGTQYF. CDR3 DNA: TGTGCCAGCACGAAGACAGGGAGAGGGACCCAGTACTTC.

This clonotype appeared a few times. This sequence joins TRBV20-1 and TRBJ1-2; 7 nucleotides match TRBD1. The CDR3 loop spans 14 amino acids. The ends lost 1 base at V and 8 bases at J; junction bases unmatched: 10. Germline loops: CDR1 DFQATT, CDR2 SNEGSKA (reference sequence). The CDR3 is CSARVFDRARGYTF. CDR3 in DNA: TGCAGTGCTAGAGTTTTTGACAGGGCGCGCGGCTACACCTTC.